The TCR beta chain under discussion was sequenced for a study of blood T cell repertoires in COVID-19. In the study overall: Italy, Spain and the United States were the sources of the convalescent and acute COVID-19 samples. PBMCs, B-cell-depleted T cells, or T cells provided the cDNA or gDNA that made up the material.

Source study methods: Quantification of nucleated cells was approximated via reference gene primer amplification. Assay: immunoSEQ multiplex PCR; the TCRdb copy retains only in-frame clones and omits some. That table supplies the V and J calls and clone size; D and trimming were determined from the DNA. The sample has approximately 61,000 clones, approximately 80% seen once; the top ten hold roughly 5%. The germline V gene encodes CDR1 SQVTM and CDR2 ANQGSEA. CDR3 length equals 12 residues. With 4 bases removed from V and 6 bases from J, the gap between germline ends came to 9 bases. This TCR derives from a man between 70 and 80 years old with acute or convalescent COVID-19. The chain links TRBV29-1 to TRBJ2-2; D unclear. Input material: peripheral blood. CDR3 nucleotide sequence: TGCAGCGTTGCCCAGTCCCCCGGGGAGCTGTTTTTT. Translating gives CSVAQSPGELFF.